Below, one TCR beta chain is given with its context. Its antigen remains unidentified. This specimen belongs to a study of cytotoxic CD8 clonotypes in ibrutinib-treated CLL. About the research overall: Included were approximately 10 relapsed/refractory and about 15 treatment-naive patients, of whom approximately 18 were IGHV unmutated. Study-level findings and limits: Sampling time points were not equivalent between sustained-remission and progressing patients.

Data came from immunoSEQ multiplex PCR; TCRdb stores just in-frame clones and leaves some out. This sample has over 65,000 clones, with approximately 70% found just once. V lost 4 bases and J 4 bases, leaving 8 bases between the germline ends. CDR3 length: 12 residues. The germline CDR1 and CDR2 sequences are LGHNA and YSLEER. This TCR was recovered from a human donor with chronic lymphocytic leukemia. Specimen: PBMCs, collected after 12 months of ibrutinib treatment. V and J are TRBV4-3 and TRBJ2-7, with D unclear. The CDR3 reads CASSPGRYEQYF. In DNA, the CDR3 is TGCGCCAGCAGCCCAGGTCGGTACGAGCAGTACTTC.